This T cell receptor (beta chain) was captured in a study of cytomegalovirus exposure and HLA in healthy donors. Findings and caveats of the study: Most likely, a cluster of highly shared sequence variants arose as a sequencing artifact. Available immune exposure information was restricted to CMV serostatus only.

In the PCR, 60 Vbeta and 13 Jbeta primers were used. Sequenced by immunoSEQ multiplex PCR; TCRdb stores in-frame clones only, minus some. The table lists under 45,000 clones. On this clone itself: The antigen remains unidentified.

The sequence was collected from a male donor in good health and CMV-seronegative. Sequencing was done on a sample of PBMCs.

The CDR3 here is CASSIRGGLGANVLTF. CDR3 bases: TGTGCCAGTAGTATTCGGGGGGGGCTCGGGGCCAACGTCCTGACTTTC. The V call is TRBV19, the J call TRBJ2-6, with 8 positions matching TRBD2. After removal of 3 bases from V and 4 bases from J, the junction contained 5 bases not matched to a gene. This CDR3 is 16 amino acids long. The V gene's germline CDR1 is LNHDA and CDR2 SQIVND (reference sequence).